What follows describes a single TCR beta chain. The record originates from a study of glioma-infiltrating T cells after dendritic cell vaccination. Study information: Dendritic cell vaccination trial patients had either newly diagnosed or recurrent glioblastoma.

This CDR3 is built from 13 residues. V gave up 7 bases and J gave up 0 bases, with 6 bases separating them. Germline assignment: CDR1 MNHEY and CDR2 SMNVEV (reference sequence). Clones were sequenced by immunoSEQ multiplex PCR, and TCRdb holds only the in-frame ones, with some missing. The sample lists some 70,000 clones, about 86% occurring once. The material was blood, obtained before dendritic cell vaccination. The chain uses TRBV27 and TRBJ2-2; D ambiguous. The TCR was taken from a human donor with glioblastoma. The CDR3 loop reads CASMAANTGELFF. DNA for the CDR3: TGTGCCAGCATGGCAGCGAACACCGGGGAGCTGTTTTTT.